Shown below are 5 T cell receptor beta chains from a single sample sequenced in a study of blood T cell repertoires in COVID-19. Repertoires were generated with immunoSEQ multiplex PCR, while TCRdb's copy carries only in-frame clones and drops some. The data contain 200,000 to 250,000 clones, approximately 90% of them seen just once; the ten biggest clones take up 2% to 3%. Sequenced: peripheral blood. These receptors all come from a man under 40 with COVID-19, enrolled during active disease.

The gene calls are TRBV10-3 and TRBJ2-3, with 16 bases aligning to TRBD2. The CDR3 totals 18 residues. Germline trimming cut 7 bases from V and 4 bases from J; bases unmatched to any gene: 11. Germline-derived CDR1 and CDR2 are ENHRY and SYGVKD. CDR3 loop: CAINPVGTSGRVADTQYF. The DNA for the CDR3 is TGTGCCATCAATCCAGTAGGGACTAGCGGGAGGGTCGCAGATACGCAGTATTTT.

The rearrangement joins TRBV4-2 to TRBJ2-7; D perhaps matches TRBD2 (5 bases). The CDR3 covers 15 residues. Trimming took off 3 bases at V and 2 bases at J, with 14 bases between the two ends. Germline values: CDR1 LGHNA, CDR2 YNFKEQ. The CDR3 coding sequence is TGTGCCAGCAGCCAGCTGACTACACAACCCTACGAGCAGTACTTC. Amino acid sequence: CASSQLTTQPYEQYF.

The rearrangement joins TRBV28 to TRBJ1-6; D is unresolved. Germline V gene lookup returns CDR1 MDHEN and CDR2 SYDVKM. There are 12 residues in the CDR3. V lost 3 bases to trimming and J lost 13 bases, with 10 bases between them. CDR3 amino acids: CASSFGGAPLHF. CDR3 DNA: TGTGCCAGCAGTTTCGGCGGTGCTCCCCTCCACTTT.

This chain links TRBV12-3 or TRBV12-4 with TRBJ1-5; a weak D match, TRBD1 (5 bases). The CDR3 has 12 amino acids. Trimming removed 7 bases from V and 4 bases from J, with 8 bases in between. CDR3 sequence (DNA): TGTGCCAGCACCACAGGAAATCAGCCCCAGCATTTT. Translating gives CASTTGNQPQHF.

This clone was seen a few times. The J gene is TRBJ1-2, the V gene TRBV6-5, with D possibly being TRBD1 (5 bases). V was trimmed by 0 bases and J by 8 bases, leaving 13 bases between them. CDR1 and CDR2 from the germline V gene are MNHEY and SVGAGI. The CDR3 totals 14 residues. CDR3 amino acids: CASSYSDSRAGYTF. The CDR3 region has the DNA TGTGCCAGCAGTTACTCAGACAGCAGGGCAGGCTACACCTTC.